These 29 T cell receptor beta chains were sequenced from one sample in a study of T cells in Graves' hyperthyroidism and ophthalmopathy. Amplification yielded TCR beta CDR3 regions, with RNA transcripts as the source. During a first-round RT-PCR of the TCR CDR3, the HTBI primer set was used. TCRdb ran MiXCR on the multiplex PCR reads and lists one entry per CDR3 protein. The data show more than 45,000 distinct CDR3 sequences, with about 49% seen just once and approximately 13% held by the top ten. The sequencing sample was made of blood. These TCRs come from a woman aged 25 to 39 with Graves' ophthalmopathy.

This clonotype was counted many times. V and J are TRBV11-2 and TRBJ2-1; 10 bases fit TRBD2. Germline CDR1 and CDR2: SGHAT and FQNNGV. Trimming took 3 bases from V and 4 from J; bases not matched to a gene: 6. This CDR3 has 16 amino acids. The CDR3 reads CASSFLGAGGYNEQFF. Written as DNA, the CDR3 is TGTGCCAGCAGCTTCCTTGGAGCGGGAGGGTACAATGAGCAGTTCTTC.

In its sample, this clonotype was seen many times. The V gene is TRBV6-6, the J gene TRBJ1-1; no clear D. Trimming pared 7 bases from V and 0 bases from J, leaving 9 bases between. This CDR3 spans 13 amino acids. Germline-derived CDR1 and CDR2 are MNHNY and SVGAGI (reference sequence). The CDR3 DNA is TGTGCCAGCATTCTCACAGTGAACACTGAAGCTTTCTTT. Its protein product is CASILTVNTEAFF.

This clonotype is medium-sized by share. This chain uses TRBV9 with TRBJ1-6; D is ambiguous. Germline CDR1 is SGDLS and CDR2 is YYNGEE. CDR3 length equals 13 residues. Trimming took 0 bases from V and 8 from J, leaving 6 bases between them. The CDR3 is CASSVEPYSPLHF. The CDR3 nucleotides are TGTGCCAGCAGCGTAGAGCCCTATTCACCCCTCCACTTT.

The genes are TRBV14 and TRBJ1-3; tentative D call: TRBD1 (5 bases). Trimming stripped 1 base from V and 0 bases from J, with 13 bases between. CDR1 is SGHDN, CDR2 FVKESK, per germline. The CDR3 length is 17 residues. CDR3 sequence (DNA): TGTGCCAGCAGCCAAGCCGGGACGGGATTCTCTGGAAACACCATATATTTT. Translating it yields CASSQAGTGFSGNTIYF. The full variable domain, in which reference TRBV14 and TRBJ1-3 provide the parts outside the CDR3, is EAGVTQFPSHSVIEKGQTVTLRCDPISGHDNLYWYRRVMGKEIKFLLHFVKESKQDESGMPNNRFLAERTGGTYSTLKVQPAELEDSGVYFCASSQAGTGFSGNTIYFGEGSWLTVV.

In the case of this clonotype: A much larger clonotype is one base distant, so this may be a read error. This chain connects TRBV28 to TRBJ1-1; maybe TRBD1 (5 bases). From germline, CDR1 is MDHEN and CDR2 SYDVKM. This CDR3 has 15 amino acids. CDR3 in DNA: TGTGTCAGCAGCACAGGCCGGGGCGGCGGCACTGAAGCTTTCTTT. Translating gives CVSSTGRGGGTEAFF.

The CDR3 bases are TGCGCCAGCCAAGATCGGACTAGCGGGAGTCAGCAGTTCTTC. This encodes CASQDRTSGSQQFF. J is TRBJ2-1 and V is TRBV10-2; 13 nucleotides line up with TRBD2. Trimming took 8 bases from V and 11 from J; bases not matched to a gene: 9. The CDR3 loop spans 14 amino acids. Germline V gene lookup returns CDR1 WSHSY and CDR2 SAAADI.

Regarding this clonotype: A clone one base away is much larger, so this may be a read error. The CDR3 does not close with the conserved phenylalanine or tryptophan, likely indicating a read error. The chain uses TRBV5-6 and TRBJ2-7; D ambiguous. CDR3 length equals 16 residues. V lost 3 bases and J lost 3, with 19 bases in between. Germline CDR1 is SGHDT and CDR2 is YYEEEE. CDR3 DNA: TGTGCCAGCAGCTCCAAGGTTGCCGCATTTGACTACGAGCAGTACCGC. It specifies CASSSKVAAFDYEQYR.

The sample holds many counts of this clonotype. V usage is TRBV30 and J usage is TRBJ1-5; TRBD1 matches at 7 bases. CDR3 length: 13 residues. CDR1 GTSNPN and CDR2 SVGIG come from the germline V gene (reference sequence). V dropped 0 bases and J dropped 4; count of bases not matched to a gene: 0. The CDR3 reads CAWSVQGNQPQHF. The CDR3 DNA follows: TGTGCCTGGAGTGTACAGGGGAATCAGCCCCAGCATTTT.

The table lists this clonotype with many counts. The rearrangement uses TRBV12-3 or TRBV12-4 and TRBJ1-4; D remains unclear. V dropped 6 bases and J dropped 5 bases, with 4 bases sitting between them. The CDR3 runs 11 residues. This chain's CDR3 is CASRGNEKLFF. The CDR3 DNA follows: TGTGCCAGCAGAGGGAATGAAAAACTGTTTTTT.

This clonotype showed up many times. For the CDR3, the DNA is TGCAGTGCTAGGGTAACTAGCGCGGGGCAGTACTTC. It translates to CSARVTSAGQYF. The chain employs TRBV20-1 and TRBJ2-7; 7 nucleotides line up with TRBD2. The J segment lost 9 bases and the V segment lost 3 bases, leaving 8 bases of the junction unmatched. The germline V gene encodes CDR1 DFQATT and CDR2 SNEGSKA (reference sequence). The CDR3 consists of 12 residues.

The chain combines TRBV25-1 with TRBJ1-3; possibly TRBD1 for D (5 bases). Trimming took off 2 bases at V and 4 bases at J, with 15 bases between the two ends. Germline-derived CDR1 and CDR2 are MGHDK and SYGVNS. The CDR3 is 16 residues long. CDR3 sequence: CASSEQGGARGNTIYF. CDR3 DNA: TGTGCCAGCAGTGAACAGGGAGGGGCGCGGGGAAACACCATATATTTT.

With regard to this clonotype: This CDR3 is missing its conserved last phenylalanine or tryptophan, likely due to a read error. The V and J genes are TRBV9 and TRBJ2-6; no reliable D call. Germline assignment: CDR1 SGDLS and CDR2 YYNGEE. V was clipped by 0 bases and J by 0 bases, with 10 bases between them. This CDR3 has 17 residues. CDR3 DNA sequence: TGTGCCAGCAGCGTAGGTAGCCTAAACTCTGGGGCCAACGTCCTGACTCAC. It is translated as CASSVGSLNSGANVLTH.

Of note for this clonotype: At one end, the junction sequence differs from germline, possibly due to a read error. The genes are TRBV10-1 and TRBJ2-1, with 11 bases lining up with TRBD2. This CDR3 comprises 16 residues. The germline V gene encodes CDR1 WNHNN and CDR2 SYGVQD (reference sequence). Here the CDR3 reads CASSENSGRALVEQFF. As DNA, the CDR3 is TGTGCCAGCAGCGAAAATAGCGGGAGGGCCCTTGTCGAGCAGTTCTTC.

As for this clonotype: The final CDR3 position lacks the conserved phenylalanine or tryptophan, pointing to a likely read error. The chain is built from TRBV9 and TRBJ2-7; weak D call: TRBD2 (7 bases). The CDR3 loop spans 13 amino acids. With 0 bases removed from V and 9 bases from J, the gap between germline ends came to 13 bases. The germline V gene encodes CDR1 SGDLS and CDR2 YYNGEE. CDR3 sequence reads: CASSVGKGGWQYL. CDR3 coding DNA: TGTGCCAGCAGCGTAGGGAAGGGGGGGTGGCAGTACCTC.

The rearrangement uses TRBV10-2 and TRBJ1-2, with TRBD1 as a possible D gene (6 bases). The CDR3 loop spans 13 amino acids. From germline, CDR1 is WSHSY and CDR2 SAAADI. V was trimmed by 3 bases and J by 1 base, leaving 6 bases between them. DNA for the CDR3: TGCGCCAGCAGTGAACAGGGTAACTATGGCTACACCTTC. Protein sequence: CASSEQGNYGYTF.

At least ten counts were recorded for this clonotype. The chain is built from TRBV7-9 and TRBJ2-7; perhaps TRBD1 as D (6 bases). The V gene lost 1 base and the J gene lost 3 bases, with 10 bases spanning the gap. The CDR3 is made up of 14 amino acids. Per the germline V gene, CDR1 is SEHNR and CDR2 is FQNEAQ (reference sequence). CDR3 loop: CASSLEARGYEQYF. In DNA, the CDR3 is TGTGCCAGCAGCTTAGAGGCCAGGGGCTACGAGCAGTACTTC.

This clonotype was seen at least ten times. The chain carries TRBV9 and TRBJ1-1, with no clear D. CDR3 length: 14 amino acids. Trimming shortened V by 0 bases and J by 1 base, and 7 bases separated the two germline ends. Germline CDR1 reads SGDLS; CDR2 reads YYNGEE. The CDR3 reads CASSVVPTNTEAFF. The CDR3 region has the DNA TGTGCCAGCAGCGTAGTCCCTACGAACACTGAAGCTTTCTTT.

The rearrangement joins TRBV7-6 to TRBJ2-3; 9 bases agree with TRBD2. There are 19 residues in the CDR3. In germline, CDR1 is SGHVS, CDR2 FNYEAQ. With V trimmed by 2 bases and J by 1 base, 13 bases remained unmatched. The CDR3 DNA sequence: TGTGCCAGCAGCTTAAGTCGGGAGGGCGGGGGGGGTCGCACAGATACGCAGTATTTT. This encodes CASSLSREGGGGRTDTQYF.

The table lists this clonotype with many counts. The genes are TRBV2 and TRBJ2-1; 7 nucleotides line up with TRBD1. Germline loops: CDR1 SNHLY, CDR2 FYNNEI. The CDR3 spans 15 residues. The V segment lost 7 bases and the J segment 0 bases; nucleotides outside the gene matches: 6. CDR3: CASISRQGSYNEQFF. In nucleotides, the CDR3 is TGTGCCAGCATTTCAAGACAGGGCTCCTACAATGAGCAGTTCTTC.

The V gene is TRBV18, the J gene TRBJ1-2; D unresolved. The CDR3 extends over 13 amino acids. CDR1 KGHSH and CDR2 LQKENI come from the germline V gene. Deletions cut 6 bases from V and 3 bases from J, with 11 bases between. CDR3 nucleotide sequence: TGTGCCAGCTCCGTACCCGGTCACTATGGCTACACCTTC. As protein: CASSVPGHYGYTF.

This clonotype occurred many times. The genes are TRBV15 and TRBJ1-1; possibly TRBD1 for D (6 bases). The germline gives CDR1 LNHNV, CDR2 YYDKDF (reference sequence). V was clipped by 3 bases and J by 3 bases, with 11 bases between them. The CDR3 runs to 14 residues. The CDR3 spells CATSRLKGDTEAFF. CDR3 DNA: TGTGCCACCAGCAGGCTTAAGGGGGACACTGAAGCTTTCTTT.

V is TRBV19 and J is TRBJ1-2, with 9 bases fitting TRBD1. Germline loops: CDR1 LNHDA, CDR2 SQIVND (reference sequence). The CDR3 has 13 amino acids. J gave up 8 bases and V 5 bases, and 6 bases lay outside the gene matches. CDR3 sequence reads: CASSSGTGIGYTF. In DNA form, the CDR3 reads TGTGCCAGTAGTTCCGGGACAGGGATAGGCTACACCTTC.

This clonotype showed up many times. The J gene is TRBJ2-5, the V gene TRBV6-1; either TRBD1 or TRBD2 may fit D (5 bases each). V lost 7 bases to trimming and J lost 4 bases, with 22 bases between them. This CDR3 is built from 16 residues. Germline values: CDR1 MNHNS, CDR2 SASEGT. The CDR3 DNA follows: TGTGCCAGCACCCCCCCAATTAGGGGAGTGGCAGAGACCCAGTACTTC. Its protein product is CASTPPIRGVAETQYF.

The genes are TRBV7-3 and TRBJ1-3, with no clear D. The germline CDR1 and CDR2 sequences are SGHTA and FQGTGA. This CDR3 is 18 amino acids long. V was shortened by 2 bases and J by 8 bases, with 25 bases between the two germline ends. CDR3 in amino acids: CASSLYPPRTLAMDTIYF. CDR3 in DNA: TGTGCCAGCAGCTTATACCCTCCGCGGACCTTAGCGATGGACACCATATATTTT.

V usage is TRBV29-1 and J usage is TRBJ2-3; D is ambiguous. The CDR3 spans 11 residues. V dropped 7 bases and J dropped 12 bases, with 17 bases sitting between them. Germline values: CDR1 SQVTM, CDR2 ANQGSEA. CDR3 sequence (DNA): TGCAGCGATGACTGGTCAGATGCACAGTATTTT. Protein sequence: CSDDWSDAQYF.

Concerning this clonotype itself: A much more abundant neighbour one base away suggests this may be a read error. A read error is likely, as this CDR3 ends without the conserved phenylalanine or tryptophan. This chain joins TRBV20-1 and TRBJ2-1; no definite D call. Germline CDR1 is DFQATT and CDR2 is SNEGSKA (reference sequence). The CDR3 loop spans 12 amino acids. For the CDR3, the DNA is TGCAGCAGAAGGGTACACGTGAATGAGCAGTTCCTC. Its protein is CSRRVHVNEQFL.

This rearrangement joins TRBV10-3 to TRBJ2-7; 8 bases agree with TRBD1. The CDR3 sequence is 17 residues long. Trimming took 8 bases from V and 0 from J; bases not matched to a gene: 15. Looked up from germline, CDR1 is ENHRY and CDR2 is SYGVKD. CDR3 coding DNA: TGTGCCATCCACACAGGGGGTGCACCTCCGTGCTCCTACGAGCAGTACTTC. This sequence encodes CAIHTGGAPPCSYEQYF.

Ten or more counts support this clonotype. The chain couples TRBV19 to TRBJ1-5; D gene unclear. Between the trimmed V and J ends, which lost 3 bases and 0 bases, there was a span of 3 bases. This CDR3 has 13 amino acids. From germline, CDR1 is LNHDA and CDR2 SQIVND (reference sequence). CDR3 DNA sequence: TGTGCCAGTAGTATCCCTAGCAATCAGCCCCAGCATTTT. Its protein product is CASSIPSNQPQHF.

This clonotype was detected ten times or more. The chain joins TRBV4-2 to TRBJ2-7; D is perhaps TRBD1 or TRBD2 (5 bases each). CDR1 and CDR2 from the germline V gene are LGHNA and YNFKEQ. V shed 1 base and J shed 3 bases, with 10 bases lying between them. This CDR3 region has 14 residues. The CDR3 region is CASSQGQGDYEQYF. The CDR3 DNA reads TGTGCCAGCAGCCAAGGCCAGGGAGACTACGAGCAGTACTTC.